This TCR beta chain comes out of a study of control samples from healthy donors and cancer patients. Sequencing was performed with immunoSEQ multiplex PCR; in TCRdb, only in-frame clones are kept and a portion is missing. The sample records tens of thousands of clones, 75% to 90% being singletons. The CDR3 extends over 16 amino acids. The chain uses TRBV21-1 and TRBJ2-7; the table assigns TRBD1, which was not confirmed against the DNA. TRBV21-1 is a pseudogene locus. Sequenced input: blood. The sequence came from a man aged 45 to 65 in good health. The CDR3 DNA follows: TGTGCCAGCAGCTTCCCGCCCGGGACAGGGGGCCACGAGCAGTACTTC. It encodes CASSFPPGTGGHEQYF.